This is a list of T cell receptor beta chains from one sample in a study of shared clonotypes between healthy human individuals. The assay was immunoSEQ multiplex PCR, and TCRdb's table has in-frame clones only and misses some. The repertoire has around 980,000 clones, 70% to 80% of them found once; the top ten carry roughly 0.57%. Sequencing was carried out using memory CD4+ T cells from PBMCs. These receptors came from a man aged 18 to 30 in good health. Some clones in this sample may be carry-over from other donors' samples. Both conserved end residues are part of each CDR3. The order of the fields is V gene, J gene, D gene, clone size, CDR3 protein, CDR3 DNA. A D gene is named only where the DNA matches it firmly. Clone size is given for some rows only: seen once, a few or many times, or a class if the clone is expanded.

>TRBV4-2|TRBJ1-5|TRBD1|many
CASSPLQGEGNQPQHF
TGTGCCAGCAGCCCGTTACAGGGGGAGGGAAATCAGCCCCAGCATTTT
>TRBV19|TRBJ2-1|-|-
CASTYNSYNEQFF
TGTGCCAGTACATACAACTCCTACAATGAGCAGTTCTTC
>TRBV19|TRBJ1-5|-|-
CASSTQGSNQPQHF
TGTGCCAGTAGTACCCAGGGGTCCAATCAGCCCCAGCATTTT
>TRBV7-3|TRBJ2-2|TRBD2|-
CASSLMGLAGGTGELFF
TGTGCCAGCAGCTTAATGGGACTAGCGGGAGGCACCGGGGAGCTGTTTTTT
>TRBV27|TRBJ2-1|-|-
CASSYQGNNEQFF
TGTGCCAGCAGTTACCAGGGTAACAATGAGCAGTTCTTC
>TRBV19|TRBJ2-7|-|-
CASSISSSSYEQYF
TGTGCCAGTAGTATCTCGTCCTCATCCTACGAGCAGTACTTC
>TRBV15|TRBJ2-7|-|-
CATSRDKATYEQYF
TGTGCCACCAGCAGAGACAAGGCGACCTACGAGCAGTACTTC
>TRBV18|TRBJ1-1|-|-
CASSPTVAGGAGDTEAFF
TGTGCCAGCTCACCAACGGTCGCTGGGGGGGCAGGGGACACTGAAGCTTTCTTT
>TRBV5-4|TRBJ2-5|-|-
CASSERTSPMKETQYF
TGTGCCAGCAGCGAAAGAACTAGCCCAATGAAAGAGACCCAGTACTTC
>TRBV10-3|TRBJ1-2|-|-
CAISLQQGDYGYTF
TGTGCCATCAGCTTGCAACAGGGAGACTATGGCTACACCTTC
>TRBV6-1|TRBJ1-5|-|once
CASSDQIQPQHF
TGTGCCAGCAGTGATCAAATTCAGCCCCAGCATTTT
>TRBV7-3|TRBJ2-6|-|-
CASSFQRGGANVLTF
TGTGCCAGCAGCTTCCAGCGTGGGGGAGCCAACGTCCTGACTTTC